This passage covers 20 T cell receptor beta chains from one sample sequenced in a study of blood T cell repertoires in COVID-19. TCRdb keeps only in-frame clones here, not all; method: immunoSEQ multiplex PCR. The sample has about 220,000 clones, about 83% seen once. Material for sequencing was PBMCs or T cells enriched from blood (not recorded which). These receptors all come from a woman in her forties or fifties who had been exposed to COVID-19.

The chain combines TRBV6-1 with TRBJ1-5; D is uncertain. Germline values: CDR1 MNHNS, CDR2 SASEGT. Trimming took 1 base from V and 2 from J, leaving 6 bases between them. This CDR3 has 14 residues. DNA for the CDR3: TGTGCCAGCAGTGAAGTTAGCCGCAATCAGCCCCAGCATTTT. It codes for CASSEVSRNQPQHF.

This clone was counted a few times. The chain employs TRBV4-1 and TRBJ1-5, with D perhaps matching TRBD1 (5 bases). V gave up 0 bases and J gave up 7 bases, with 16 bases separating them. CDR1 is MGHRA, CDR2 YSYEKL, per germline. The CDR3 length is 16 residues. The CDR3 loop reads CASSQDRSQGRQPQHF. The CDR3 region has the DNA TGCGCCAGCAGCCAAGATCGAAGTCAGGGTAGGCAGCCCCAGCATTTT.

The rearrangement uses TRBV10-3 and TRBJ1-6; D remains unclear. Germline CDR1 and CDR2: ENHRY and SYGVKD. The V gene lost 6 bases and the J gene lost 6 bases, with 12 bases spanning the gap. CDR3 length equals 14 residues. CDR3 sequence: CAISTAAGNSPLHF. Written as DNA, the CDR3 is TGTGCCATCAGCACGGCCGCGGGTAATTCACCCCTCCACTTT.

This chain links TRBV7-2 with TRBJ2-6, with D unclear. The CDR3 length is 15 residues. Per the germline V gene, CDR1 is SGHTA and CDR2 is FQGNSA. Trimming shortened V by 1 base and J by 0 bases, and 4 bases separated the two germline ends. The CDR3 DNA is TGTGCCAGCAGCTTAGGGAGCTCTGGGGCCAACGTCCTGACTTTC. Amino acid sequence: CASSLGSSGANVLTF.

V and J are TRBV6-2 or TRBV6-3 and TRBJ2-5; no definite D call. This CDR3 spans 14 amino acids. The V gene lost 2 bases and the J gene lost 2 bases, with 9 bases spanning the gap. CDR1 MNHEY and CDR2 SVGEGT come from the germline V gene. CDR3 residues: CASSYVTVQETQYF. As DNA, the CDR3 is TGTGCCAGCAGTTACGTTACAGTACAAGAGACCCAGTACTTC.

The chain uses TRBV6-5 and TRBJ2-1; maybe TRBD2 (5 bases). Trimming removed 7 bases at V and 5 bases at J, with 15 bases between. There are 14 residues in the CDR3. CDR1 and CDR2 (germline): MNHEY, SVGAGI. CDR3 sequence: CASTRGGPDNEQFF. The CDR3 DNA sequence: TGTGCCAGCACCCGTGGAGGTCCGGACAATGAGCAGTTCTTC.

The gene calls are TRBV6-5 and TRBJ1-2; D is perhaps TRBD1 (5 bases). The CDR3 totals 13 residues. In germline, CDR1 is MNHEY, CDR2 SVGAGI. Trimming removed 2 bases from V and 13 bases from J, with 17 bases in between. CDR3 DNA sequence: TGTGCCAGCAGTTACGACGACAGATCCACGGGCACCTTC. This translates into CASSYDDRSTGTF.

V usage is TRBV19 and J usage is TRBJ2-2, with D tentatively TRBD2 (5 bases). Germline assignment: CDR1 LNHDA and CDR2 SQIVND (reference sequence). This CDR3 contains 16 residues. The V end lost 3 bases, the J end lost 2 bases, and 13 bases lay between the germline ends. CDR3 in DNA: TGTGCCAGTAGTATTCGGGGTTGGGGAAACACCGGGGAGCTGTTTTTT. Amino acid sequence: CASSIRGWGNTGELFF. Based on the CDR3 plus reference TRBV19 and TRBJ2-2, the full variable domain is DGGITQSPKYLFRKEGQNVTLSCEQNLNHDAMYWYRQDPGQGLRLIYYSQIVNDFQKGDIAEGYSVSREKKESFPLTVTSAQKNPTAFYLCASSIRGWGNTGELFFGEGSRLTVL.

This clone is a singleton in its sample. This chain connects TRBV6-5 to TRBJ1-5; maybe TRBD1 (5 bases). Germline CDR1 is MNHEY and CDR2 is SVGAGI. The CDR3 length is 14 residues. V dropped 5 bases and J dropped 7 bases, with 15 bases sitting between them. The CDR3 DNA reads as TGTGCCAGCAGTAGACAGCTTCCCGGCCAGCCCCAGCATTTT. Its translation is CASSRQLPGQPQHF.

This clone was recorded a few times. This chain links TRBV3-1 (or the pseudogene TRBV3-2) with TRBJ2-2; TRBD2 matches at 11 bases. The germline V gene encodes CDR1 LGHDT and CDR2 YNNKEL (reference sequence). The CDR3 loop spans 21 amino acids. V lost 4 bases and J lost 4; bases outside the gene matches: 20. DNA for the CDR3: TGTGCCAGCAGCCCAGAAAGTTTTTTCCTTCGACTAGCGGGGACCACCGGGGAGCTGTTTTTT. Protein product: CASSPESFFLRLAGTTGELFF.

The rearrangement uses TRBV6-6 and TRBJ1-5; D is unresolved. The CDR3 consists of 15 residues. The germline V gene has CDR1 MNHNY and CDR2 SVGAGI (reference sequence). V lost 2 bases and J 7 bases, leaving 15 bases between the germline ends. The CDR3 protein is CASSYLRGSEQPQHF. CDR3 nucleotides: TGTGCCAGCAGTTACCTTCGGGGTAGCGAACAGCCCCAGCATTTT.

CDR3 region: CASSQVGNEETQYF. The CDR3 nucleotides are TGTGCCAGCAGCCAAGTCGGGAACGAGGAGACCCAGTACTTC. V gene TRBV3-1 (or the pseudogene TRBV3-2) combines with J gene TRBJ2-5; D perhaps matches TRBD2 (5 bases). CDR1 is LGHDT, CDR2 YNNKEL, per germline (reference sequence). Trimming stripped 1 base from V and 5 bases from J, with 11 bases between. The CDR3 has 14 residues.

A single count supports this clone. The rearrangement links TRBV11-3 to TRBJ1-1; no firm D call. The CDR3 loop spans 13 amino acids. Germline assignment: CDR1 SGHNT and CDR2 YENEEA. Trimming removed 2 bases from V and 1 base from J, with 5 bases in between. The CDR3 DNA sequence: TGTGCCAGCAGCTTATCCTGGAACACTGAAGCTTTCTTT. This codes for CASSLSWNTEAFF.

As DNA, the CDR3 is TGTGCCAGCAGCTTAGGTCGGGGGAGCACTGAAGCTTTCTTT. Its translation is CASSLGRGSTEAFF. The chain employs TRBV11-2 and TRBJ1-1; D possibly corresponds to TRBD1 (5 bases). The CDR3 covers 14 residues. Trimming cost V 1 base and J 4 bases, with 10 bases left between them. The V gene's germline CDR1 is SGHAT and CDR2 FQNNGV. The full variable domain, with the rest looked up from reference TRBV11-2 and TRBJ1-1, is EAGVAQSPRYKIIEKRQSVAFWCNPISGHATLYWYQQILGQGPKLLIQFQNNGVVDDSQLPKDRFSAERLKGVDSTLKIQPAKLEDSAVYLCASSLGRGSTEAFFGQGTRLTVV.

The rearrangement joins TRBV3-1 (or the pseudogene TRBV3-2) to TRBJ1-1; TRBD1 matches 7 bases. Trimming removed 8 bases from V and 5 bases from J; junction bases left unmatched: 8. The CDR3 has 13 amino acids. The germline CDR1 and CDR2 sequences are LGHDT and YNNKEL (reference sequence). In nucleotides, the CDR3 is TGTGCCAGCGCTCAGGGGGAGAGTACTGAAGCTTTCTTT. Translation gives CASAQGESTEAFF.

The gene calls are TRBV7-8 and TRBJ1-1; D remains unclear. Germline CDR1 reads SGHVS; CDR2 reads FQNEAQ. Trimming cost V 5 bases and J 3 bases, with 16 bases left between them. This CDR3 spans 15 amino acids. Here the CDR3 reads CASSPRRERHTEAFF. In DNA, the CDR3 is TGTGCCAGCAGCCCTCGAAGGGAGCGACACACTGAAGCTTTCTTT.

This clone was observed a few times. This chain links TRBV30 with TRBJ1-6; TRBD1 agrees at 10 bases. Per germline, CDR1 GTSNPN and CDR2 SVGIG (reference sequence). This CDR3 contains 14 residues. The J segment lost 10 bases and the V segment lost 1 base, leaving 4 bases of the junction unmatched. The CDR3 sequence is CAWSEGTGVSPLHF. CDR3 bases: TGTGCCTGGAGTGAGGGGACAGGGGTCTCACCCCTCCACTTT.

The rearrangement uses TRBV5-1 and TRBJ1-1; no clear D. V lost 2 bases and J lost 7, with 15 bases in between. CDR1 is SGHRS and CDR2 is YFSETQ in the germline V gene. The CDR3 extends over 14 amino acids. The CDR3: CASSFGVSLIEAFF. CDR3 nucleotides: TGCGCCAGCAGCTTCGGGGTCAGTCTCATTGAAGCTTTCTTT.

CDR3 bases: TGTGCCACCAGCAGAGACGGTTGGACTGAAGCTTTCTTT. The encoded protein is CATSRDGWTEAFF. V is TRBV15 and J is TRBJ1-1; D is undetermined. This CDR3 has 13 residues. The germline V gene encodes CDR1 LNHNV and CDR2 YYDKDF (reference sequence). V dropped 0 bases and J dropped 5 bases, with 7 bases sitting between them.

The gene calls are TRBV19 and TRBJ1-2; 10 nucleotides line up with TRBD1. Trimming at V came to 10 bases and at J to 5 bases, leaving 10 bases not matched to a gene. CDR3 size: 14 residues. Germline-derived CDR1 and CDR2 are LNHDA and SQIVND (reference sequence). The CDR3 nucleotides read TGTGCCACGTACAGGACAGGGGGACAGTATGGCTACACCTTC. Amino acid sequence: CATYRTGGQYGYTF. The variable domain in full, with the rest retrieved from reference TRBV19 and TRBJ1-2, is DGGITQSPKYLFRKEGQNVTLSCEQNLNHDAMYWYRQDPGQGLRLIYYSQIVNDFQKGDIAEGYSVSREKKESFPLTVTSAQKNPTAFYLCATYRTGGQYGYTFGSGTRLTVV.